A single sample is the source of the 30 T cell receptor beta chains below, sequenced in a study of early T cells in non-severe SARS-CoV-2 infection. TCRdb used MiXCR to reprocess the 5' RACE reads, holding one entry per CDR3 protein. There are approximately 120,000 distinct CDR3 sequences in the sample; about 15% occur only once, and 20% to 25% lies in the top ten. Sequencing was carried out using whole blood. The source is an adult who was a healthcare worker with PCR-confirmed SARS-CoV-2 infection or an uninfected control (not recorded which).

The chain links TRBV3-1 to TRBJ1-6; D is unresolved. V lost 4 bases and J 6 bases, leaving 10 bases between the germline ends. CDR1 is LGHDT, CDR2 YNNKEL, per germline (reference sequence). The CDR3 extends over 14 amino acids. The CDR3 DNA reads TGTGCCAGCAGCCCGGGGTCGCCTAATTCACCCCTCCACTTT. Its protein product is CASSPGSPNSPLHF.

In its sample, this clonotype was seen many times. The chain links TRBV2 to TRBJ1-1; D uncertain. The CDR3 spans 10 residues. CDR1 and CDR2 (germline): SNHLY, FYNNEI. With 6 bases removed from V and 1 base from J, the gap between germline ends came to 0 bases. The CDR3 sequence is CASRNTEAFF. CDR3 DNA: TGTGCCAGCAGGAACACTGAAGCTTTCTTT.

The sample holds many counts of this clonotype. The genes are TRBV12-3 or TRBV12-4 and TRBJ1-2, with D tentatively TRBD1 (6 bases). With 5 bases removed from V and 4 bases from J, the gap between germline ends came to 14 bases. This CDR3 comprises 14 residues. The CDR3 DNA follows: TGTGCCAGCAGTGAAACAGGGCGTCCCTATGGCTACACCTTC. Protein sequence: CASSETGRPYGYTF.

The chain employs TRBV12-5 and TRBJ2-2; perhaps TRBD1 as D (5 bases). Germline V CDR1 and CDR2: LGHNT, FRNRAP. This CDR3 is 12 amino acids long. With 8 bases removed from V and 2 bases from J, the gap between germline ends came to 6 bases. CDR3 amino acids: CASQGNTGELFF. The CDR3 DNA reads TGTGCTAGTCAGGGAAACACCGGGGAGCTGTTTTTT.

This clonotype occurred a few times. The chain couples TRBV10-2 to TRBJ2-3; 12 nucleotides match TRBD2. With V trimmed by 6 bases and J by 2 bases, 9 bases remained unmatched. CDR1 is WSHSY and CDR2 is SAAADI in the germline V gene. CDR3 length: 17 amino acids. The CDR3 bases are TGCGCCAGCAGGGATAGACTAGCGGGGGACCTCACAGATACGCAGTATTTT. Translation: CASRDRLAGDLTDTQYF.

This clonotype was seen repeatedly, ten times or more. The chain recombines TRBV5-1 with TRBJ1-1; D unresolved. CDR1 and CDR2 (germline): SGHRS, YFSETQ. CDR3 length: 13 amino acids. Trimming took off 0 bases at V and 4 bases at J, with 7 bases between the two ends. Here the CDR3 reads CASSLGEGTEAFF. CDR3 sequence (DNA): TGCGCCAGCAGCTTGGGGGAGGGCACTGAAGCTTTCTTT.

In this sample, this clonotype turned up many times. This chain uses TRBV3-1 with TRBJ1-1; D is perhaps TRBD1 (5 bases). The CDR3 runs to 12 residues. The germline V and J ends were trimmed by 4 bases and 10 bases, with 13 bases remaining between them. The V gene's germline CDR1 is LGHDT and CDR2 YNNKEL (reference sequence). CDR3 loop: CASSLLDSPAFF. The CDR3 DNA reads as TGTGCCAGCAGCCTCTTAGACAGTCCAGCTTTCTTT.

The genes are TRBV12-3 or TRBV12-4 and TRBJ1-5; no clear D gene. The V end was cut by 5 bases, the J end by 4 bases, with 12 bases between. This CDR3 contains 14 residues. CDR3 bases: TGTGCCAGCAGTGTCATGGGATCGAATCAGCCCCAGCATTTT. Protein: CASSVMGSNQPQHF.

The V call is TRBV12-5, the J call TRBJ2-7, with TRBD1 matching 8 bases. The CDR3 consists of 15 residues. The germline CDR1 and CDR2 sequences are LGHNT and FRNRAP. V shed 4 bases, J shed 2 bases, and the junction held 7 bases outside the gene matches. The CDR3 DNA reads as TGTGCTAGTGGTTCCGTCCAGACAGGGGCCTACGAGCAGTACTTC. Its translation is CASGSVQTGAYEQYF.

This clonotype was observed a handful of times. The V gene is TRBV7-6, the J gene TRBJ2-3; possible D gene TRBD2, 6 bases. From germline, CDR1 is SGHVS and CDR2 FNYEAQ. The CDR3 is 13 residues long. Trimming removed 4 bases at V and 4 bases at J, with 9 bases between. Here the CDR3 DNA reads TGTGCCAGCAGCTCCCGGAGGGCAGATACGCAGTATTTT. Its protein product is CASSSRRADTQYF.

V and J are TRBV6-1 and TRBJ2-3; no clear D gene. Trimming took off 4 bases at V and 0 bases at J, with 14 bases between the two ends. The CDR3 runs to 16 residues. CDR1 MNHNS and CDR2 SASEGT come from the germline V gene. CDR3: CASSAVAPASTDTQYF. CDR3 nucleotide sequence: TGTGCCAGCAGTGCCGTAGCCCCAGCCAGCACAGATACGCAGTATTTT.

The V call is TRBV29-1, the J call TRBJ2-7, with D possibly called TRBD1 or TRBD2 (5 bases each). CDR3 length: 15 residues. Deletions cut 4 bases from V and 2 bases from J, with 18 bases between. The V gene's germline CDR1 is SQVTM and CDR2 ANQGSEA. Here the CDR3 DNA reads TGCAGCGTTGTCGGAGGCAGGGAAAACCCCTACGAGCAGTACTTC. Its translation is CSVVGGRENPYEQYF.

This clonotype was seen ten or more times. This sequence joins TRBV12-3 or TRBV12-4 and TRBJ1-5; 7 positions match TRBD1. This CDR3 spans 15 amino acids. V lost 4 bases, J lost 7 bases, and 10 bases stayed unmatched. This chain's CDR3 is CASSSTQGVSQPQHF. For the CDR3, the DNA is TGTGCCAGCAGTTCTACTCAGGGGGTATCACAGCCCCAGCATTTT.

There are many counts of this clonotype. This chain joins TRBV7-2 and TRBJ2-1; the D gene is possibly TRBD2 (5 bases). Germline loops: CDR1 SGHTA, CDR2 FQGNSA. This CDR3 region has 15 residues. Trimming took off 5 bases at V and 8 bases at J, with 19 bases between the two ends. The CDR3 DNA sequence: TGTGCCAGCAGCCCTATAGGACTGCCCCAGGATGAGCAGTTCTTC. It yields the protein CASSPIGLPQDEQFF.

This clonotype has more than one count but fewer than ten. This sequence joins TRBV7-9 and TRBJ2-7, with TRBD1 identical over 8 bases. This CDR3 has 14 amino acids. V trimming: 5 bases; J trimming: 4 bases; junction bases outside the gene matches: 7. CDR1 SEHNR and CDR2 FQNEAQ come from the germline V gene (reference sequence). The CDR3 region has the DNA TGTGCCAGCAGCCCACGACAGGGGCTTTACGAGCAGTACTTC. This gives the protein CASSPRQGLYEQYF.

V usage is TRBV1 and J usage is TRBJ2-4. TRBV1 corresponds to a pseudogene. The CDR3 totals 15 residues. CDR3 nucleotides: TGCACCAGCAGCCAAGACGGGGATACCAAAAACATTCAGTACTTC. Amino acid sequence: CTSSQDGDTKNIQYF.

The sample holds many counts of this clonotype. V and J are TRBV25-1 and TRBJ1-5, with D possibly TRBD1 on 5 matching bases. The length of the CDR3 is 16 residues. Trimming took 3 bases from V and 1 from J, leaving 13 bases between them. Germline V lookup: CDR1 MGHDK, CDR2 SYGVNS. CDR3 sequence (DNA): TGTGCCAGCAGTGACTCAGGGTTAGGGAGCAATCAGCCCCAGCATTTT. Its translation: CASSDSGLGSNQPQHF.

This clonotype has at least ten counts. This chain uses TRBV10-2 with TRBJ1-1; perhaps TRBD1 as D (5 bases). CDR3 length equals 14 residues. Trimming pared 0 bases from V and 7 bases from J, leaving 12 bases between. CDR1 and CDR2 (germline): WSHSY, SAAADI. As DNA, the CDR3 is TGCGCCAGCAGTGAGTCGACAGACCGGGTTGAAGCTTTCTTT. This gives the protein CASSESTDRVEAFF.

This clonotype was seen a handful of times. The rearrangement joins TRBV29-1 to TRBJ2-1; no clear D gene. Trimming removed 1 base at V and 4 bases at J, with 14 bases between. Germline V gene lookup returns CDR1 SQVTM and CDR2 ANQGSEA. CDR3 size: 15 residues. The CDR3 spells CSVEVRARYYNEQFF. The CDR3 DNA sequence: TGCAGCGTTGAAGTCCGAGCGCGATATTACAATGAGCAGTTCTTC.

The chain is built from TRBV4-2 and TRBJ1-1, with D unclear. The germline V gene has CDR1 LGHNA and CDR2 YNFKEQ. The CDR3 runs to 14 residues. Trimming cost V 2 bases and J 4 bases, with 11 bases left between them. The CDR3 region has the DNA TGTGCCAGCAGCCAACTGTGGTCAGTCACTGAAGCTTTCTTT. Translated: CASSQLWSVTEAFF.

This clonotype came up a few times. This chain connects TRBV24-1 to TRBJ2-3; D not resolved. The CDR3 covers 14 residues. V was pared by 3 bases and J by 5 bases, with 11 bases between. In germline, CDR1 is KGHDR, CDR2 SFDVKD. Here the CDR3 DNA reads TGTGCCACCAGTGATCCCTCGGCGAGAGATACGCAGTATTTT. This encodes CATSDPSARDTQYF.

In its sample, this clonotype was seen a few times. The V and J genes are TRBV12-3 or TRBV12-4 and TRBJ2-1, with D perhaps assigned TRBD1 or TRBD2 (6 bases each). V lost 5 bases to trimming and J lost 5 bases, with 13 bases between them. The length of the CDR3 is 14 residues. The CDR3 sequence: CASSEGGRNNEQFF. Here the CDR3 DNA reads TGTGCCAGCAGTGAGGGGGGTCGGAACAATGAGCAGTTCTTC.

This clonotype was seen ten or more times. The chain employs TRBV3-1 and TRBJ2-5; 8 bases are a match to TRBD1. The CDR3 is made up of 15 amino acids. The V segment lost 2 bases and the J segment 1 base; nucleotides outside the gene matches: 3. CDR1 and CDR2 from the germline V gene are LGHDT and YNNKEL (reference sequence). The CDR3 sequence is CASSQRTGGQETQYF. The DNA for the CDR3 is TGTGCCAGCAGCCAAAGAACAGGGGGCCAAGAGACCCAGTACTTC.

The chain's CDR3 is CSAPRGETDTQYF. DNA for the CDR3: TGCAGTGCTCCGCGGGGGGAAACAGATACGCAGTATTTT. This chain connects TRBV20-1 to TRBJ2-3; 8 nucleotides align to TRBD2. The CDR3 totals 13 residues. Germline CDR1 is DFQATT and CDR2 is SNEGSKA (reference sequence). V trimming: 5 bases; J trimming: 3 bases; junction bases outside the gene matches: 4.

In this sample, this clonotype turned up a few times. The rearrangement uses TRBV9 and TRBJ1-1, with D uncertain. V lost 0 bases and J 5 bases, leaving 5 bases between the germline ends. Germline values: CDR1 SGDLS, CDR2 YYNGEE. This CDR3 has 12 amino acids. DNA for the CDR3: TGTGCCAGCAGCGTAGTTGAGACTGAAGCTTTCTTT. It translates to CASSVVETEAFF.

This clonotype occurred many times. The CDR3, as DNA: TGCGCCAGCTGCAGCGGGGGGCGAGGAGATACGCAGTATTTT. This sequence encodes CASCSGGRGDTQYF. The chain combines TRBV5-1 with TRBJ2-3; TRBD2 matches at 9 bases. Per germline, CDR1 SGHRS and CDR2 YFSETQ. The CDR3 contains 14 residues. The junction had 8 bases not matched to a gene; V was cut back by 7 bases and J by 5 bases.

This clonotype was seen repeatedly, ten times or more. The chain employs TRBV5-4 and TRBJ2-3; D is unclear. The V end was cut by 1 base, the J end by 2 bases, with 8 bases between. The CDR3 consists of 14 residues. The germline gives CDR1 SGHNT, CDR2 YYREEE (reference sequence). CDR3 in DNA: TGTGCCAGCAGCTTGAGGCAGATCACAGATACGCAGTATTTT. Its translation is CASSLRQITDTQYF.

V and J are TRBV7-9 and TRBJ1-2, with 10 bases lining up with TRBD1. The CDR3 runs to 15 residues. The germline CDR1 and CDR2 sequences are SEHNR and FQNEAQ (reference sequence). V gave up 5 bases and J gave up 8 bases; unmatched junction bases: 11. CDR3 sequence: CASSTGQGPSEGYTF. As DNA, the CDR3 is TGTGCCAGCAGCACGGGACAGGGGCCCTCGGAGGGCTACACCTTC.

There are a few counts of this clonotype. The gene calls are TRBV2 and TRBJ2-7; the match to TRBD1 covers 8 bases. With V trimmed by 11 bases and J by 7 bases, 13 bases remained unmatched. The germline V gene has CDR1 SNHLY and CDR2 FYNNEI. This CDR3 region has 13 residues. This CDR3 reads CAGGQGPSREQYF. CDR3 DNA sequence: TGTGCCGGCGGACAGGGTCCCTCGCGGGAGCAGTACTTC.

V gene TRBV15 combines with J gene TRBJ2-7; D is unresolved. V shed 1 base and J shed 3 bases, with 13 bases lying between them. This CDR3 has 15 residues. Germline V gene sequence: CDR1 LNHNV, CDR2 YYDKDF (reference sequence). The CDR3 here is CATSRGEAAVYEQYF. DNA of the CDR3: TGTGCCACCAGCAGAGGAGAGGCCGCGGTCTACGAGCAGTACTTC.